This TCR beta chain was captured by sequencing in a study of blood T cell repertoires in COVID-19 (dated by TCRdb to between 2020 and 2021). Regarding the study in general: Collaborator samples came from the United States, Italy and Spain and covered acute and convalescent phases of COVID-19. The prospective study material was composed of cDNA or gDNA derived from T cells, B-cell-depleted T cells, or PBMCs. Subjects who had been exposed to COVID-19, were actively infected with it, or had recovered from it provided the deeply sampled blood TCRbeta repertoires that made up the dataset. A freely available public database, intended as a resource for researchers studying the immune response to SARS-CoV-2, is where the repertoires were released. Samples were obtained from the ongoing ImmuneRACE study (first 160 participants) and from about 1,300 subjects provided by 6 global collaborators. A de-identified subject ID, COVID-19 status, age in years and sex were almost always included in the sample metadata. Where available, HLA class I and class II types were taken from metadata supplied by the sample provider and were not determined by assay-based typing. On the study overall, not on this receptor specifically: How much clinical and demographic metadata was included differed by source and by participant, and the metadata was provided uncurated.

Another Seattle source contributed samples from volunteer blood donors who had recovered from COVID-19. The collaborating institutions used their own protocols to collect whole blood in K2EDTA tubes. Collaborator samples were shipped for TCRbeta analysis as frozen whole blood, isolated PBMCs, or DNA extracted from either sample type. From the cysteine through the phenylalanine, the CDR3 covers 16 amino acids. The read is trimmed to its CDR3 DNA, 48 bases read in frame from base 1. CDR1 and CDR2 are read off the germline V gene (reference sequence) as SSHAT and FNYEAQ. V and J are trimmed by 5 bases and 5 bases, and the gene matches miss 8 bases of the junction. The immunoSEQ Assay, a bias-controlled multiplex PCR, was used to amplify TCRbeta CDR3 regions from genomic DNA. Per the original workflow: The number of nucleated cells in each sample was estimated from the amplification of reference gene primers within the assay. Sequence reads were collapsed and filtered to measure the absolute abundance of every unique TCRbeta CDR3 rearrangement. For each sample, productive Simpson clonality was calculated as the square root of Simpson's diversity index over productive rearrangements. This is the immuneACCESS table as TCRdb keeps it, with only in-frame sequences that have V and J called. A part of the clones is gone; compared with another copy, unresolved V genes explain less than half, and the rest is unexplained. Clone size and V and J calls were adopted from that table, with D and trimming inferred from the DNA. Here the sample has 280,000 or so clones; 88% occur a single time. The leading ten clones occupy approximately 7% of the sample.

Turning to this clone: Its cognate antigen has yet to be identified. No qualities accompany the bases; no much larger clone lies one base away.

The V and J segments used are TRBV7-7 and TRBJ2-2; 10 junctional bases match TRBD2. The clonotype comes from a woman in her 30s who had recovered from COVID-19. Sequencing was done on a sample of peripheral blood. The DNA sequence is given as TGTGCCAGCAGCCCCTCTAGCGGGGGAGGAACCGGGGAGCTGTTTTTT. It translates as CASSPSSGGGTGELFF. The variable domain in full, with residues beyond the CDR3 obtained from the reference TRBV7-7 and TRBJ2-2 genes, is GAGVSQSPRYKVTKRGQDVTLRCDPISSHATLYWYQQALGQGPEFLTYFNYEAQPDKSGLPSDRFSAERPEGSISTLTIQRTEQRDSAMYRCASSPSSGGGTGELFFGEGSRLTVL.